The 15 T cell receptor beta chains below come from one sample, sequenced in a study of CD8 T cells in ankylosing spondylitis. Each CDR3 protein is one row after TCRdb ran MiXCR on the 5' RACE reads. The table includes around 770,000 distinct CDR3 sequences, roughly 12% detected once. Overall study findings and caveats: Seemingly distinctive of ankylosing spondylitis blood was a TCR beta motif formed by eight highly homologous variants.

The antigens these receptors bind are not known. Sequencing was carried out using blood, either unsorted or a sorted T cell fraction (not recorded which). These receptors were taken from a male donor with ankylosing spondylitis.

In its sample, this clonotype was seen a few times. The V call is TRBV5-1, the J call TRBJ1-1; possibly TRBD1 for D (5 bases). The CDR3 covers 17 residues. Trimming took 1 base from V and 3 from J, leaving 19 bases between them. Germline V gene lookup returns CDR1 SGHRS and CDR2 YFSETQ. This CDR3 reads CASSLSFRSAGDTEAFF. For the CDR3, the DNA is TGCGCCAGCAGCTTGTCTTTCAGGTCGGCGGGGGACACTGAAGCTTTCTTT.

The chain has TRBV4-3 and TRBJ1-1, with D perhaps matching TRBD1 (6 bases). In germline, CDR1 is LGHNA, CDR2 YSLEER. CDR3 length: 15 amino acids. V gave up 0 bases and J gave up 1 base, with 9 bases separating them. Written as DNA, the CDR3 is TGCGCCAGCAGCCAAGAACAGGGATGGAACACTGAAGCTTTCTTT. As protein: CASSQEQGWNTEAFF.

There are many counts of this clonotype. This chain connects TRBV12-3 or TRBV12-4 to TRBJ2-7; D not certain. The CDR3 covers 12 residues. V was shortened by 3 bases and J by 9 bases, with 12 bases between the two germline ends. The DNA for the CDR3 is TGTGCCAGCAGTTTTCGTGAGCGCGGGCAGTACTTC. This gives the protein CASSFRERGQYF.

The table lists this clonotype with a few counts. V and J are TRBV7-2 and TRBJ1-2, with no clear D. The CDR3 runs to 11 residues. The ends were cut back, 5 bases at V and 4 bases at J, with 5 bases in the middle. CDR1 is SGHTA and CDR2 is FQGNSA in the germline V gene. The CDR3 nucleotides are TGTGCCAGCAGCAGGGCCTATGGCTACACCTTC. It is translated as CASSRAYGYTF.

This clonotype appeared a few times. V usage is TRBV7-2 and J usage is TRBJ2-7; tentative D call: TRBD2 (6 bases). Germline V CDR1 and CDR2: SGHTA, FQGNSA. The CDR3 sequence is 13 residues long. Trimming left V 4 bases short and J 3 bases short, with 10 bases between. Here the CDR3 DNA reads TGTGCCAGCAGCTGGGACTTCCTCTACGAGCAGTACTTC. Translation gives CASSWDFLYEQYF.

This clonotype was found a few times. The chain has TRBV11-2 and TRBJ2-1; D is undetermined. The CDR3 sequence is 13 residues long. CDR1 is SGHAT and CDR2 is FQNNGV in the germline V gene. V lost 1 base and J 10 bases, leaving 11 bases between the germline ends. The CDR3 is CASSLARTDEQFF. Written as DNA, the CDR3 is TGTGCCAGCAGCTTAGCAAGGACCGACGAGCAGTTCTTC.

V usage is TRBV12-3 or TRBV12-4 and J usage is TRBJ1-4; D is undetermined. The V end was cut by 7 bases, the J end by 8 bases, with 17 bases between. The CDR3 length is 14 residues. CDR3 nucleotide sequence: TGTGCCAGCACCCCCCATGGGAGGGAGGAAAAACTGTTTTTT. It is translated as CASTPHGREEKLFF.

The J gene is TRBJ2-3, the V gene TRBV20-1; D tentatively reads TRBD1 or TRBD2 (6 bases each). CDR3 size: 13 residues. V was pared by 6 bases and J by 3 bases, with 13 bases between. Germline V CDR1 and CDR2: DFQATT, SNEGSKA (reference sequence). The CDR3 DNA sequence: TGCAGTGCGTACACAGGGAGGACAGATACGCAGTATTTT. It specifies CSAYTGRTDTQYF.

V gene TRBV4-3 combines with J gene TRBJ1-5; D remains unclear. Per germline, CDR1 LGHNA and CDR2 YSLEER. The germline V and J ends were trimmed by 0 bases and 5 bases, with 5 bases remaining between them. The CDR3 length is 13 residues. The CDR3 loop is CASSQDADQPQHF. DNA of the CDR3: TGCGCCAGCAGCCAAGATGCAGATCAGCCCCAGCATTTT.

This clonotype was picked up a small number of times. The chain employs TRBV6-2 or TRBV6-3 and TRBJ1-5; tentative D call: TRBD1 (6 bases). Germline lookup yields CDR1 MNHEY and CDR2 SVGEGT. The V gene lost 6 bases and the J gene lost 2 bases, with 11 bases spanning the gap. This CDR3 is 14 amino acids long. CDR3 region: CASSPGVRNQPQHF. As DNA, the CDR3 is TGTGCCAGCAGCCCAGGGGTGCGCAATCAGCCCCAGCATTTT.

The rearrangement joins TRBV28 to TRBJ2-6; TRBD1 matches 8 bases. Losses at the gene ends were 6 bases for V and 2 bases for J; bases not matched to a gene: 3. Per the germline V gene, CDR1 is MDHEN and CDR2 is SYDVKM. The CDR3 has 15 residues. In DNA, the CDR3 is TGTGCCAGCAGGGAGGACAGGGCTGGGGCCAACGTCCTGACTTTC. It encodes CASREDRAGANVLTF.

A few counts support this clonotype. The chain uses TRBV27 and TRBJ1-4, with 7 bases identical to TRBD1. The CDR3 has 16 amino acids. Germline V gene sequence: CDR1 MNHEY, CDR2 SMNVEV (reference sequence). V was pared by 5 bases and J by 8 bases, with 14 bases of the junction left unmatched. CDR3 DNA sequence: TGTGCCAGCAGTCCTCGACAGGGAAGATTCGGGGAAAAACTGTTTTTT. Protein sequence: CASSPRQGRFGEKLFF.

This clonotype appeared a few times. V gene TRBV12-3 or TRBV12-4 combines with J gene TRBJ2-2; 9 bases match TRBD1. V dropped 9 bases and J dropped 7; count of bases not matched to a gene: 9. The CDR3 contains 14 residues. CDR3 DNA: TGTGCCAGTCAACCGGGACAGGGAATCGGGGAGCTGTTTTTT. Translating it yields CASQPGQGIGELFF.

This clonotype showed up just a few times. The V call is TRBV9, the J call TRBJ2-3; 12 bases line up with TRBD2. Germline CDR1 SGDLS, CDR2 YYNGEE. The CDR3 consists of 15 residues. Trimming removed 4 bases from V and 4 bases from J; junction bases left unmatched: 4. The CDR3 sequence: CASSPSGGASDTQYF. CDR3 DNA sequence: TGTGCCAGCAGCCCTAGCGGGGGGGCGTCAGATACGCAGTATTTT.

Worth noting for this clonotype: The junction differs from germline at one of its ends, possibly a read error. This chain uses TRBV20-1 with TRBJ1-1, with D unresolved. This CDR3 spans 11 amino acids. Germline V gene sequence: CDR1 DFQATT, CDR2 SNEGSKA (reference sequence). CDR3 residues: CNPRRVTEASF. CDR3 coding DNA: TGCAACCCCCGCCGGGTTACTGAAGCTTCCTTT.